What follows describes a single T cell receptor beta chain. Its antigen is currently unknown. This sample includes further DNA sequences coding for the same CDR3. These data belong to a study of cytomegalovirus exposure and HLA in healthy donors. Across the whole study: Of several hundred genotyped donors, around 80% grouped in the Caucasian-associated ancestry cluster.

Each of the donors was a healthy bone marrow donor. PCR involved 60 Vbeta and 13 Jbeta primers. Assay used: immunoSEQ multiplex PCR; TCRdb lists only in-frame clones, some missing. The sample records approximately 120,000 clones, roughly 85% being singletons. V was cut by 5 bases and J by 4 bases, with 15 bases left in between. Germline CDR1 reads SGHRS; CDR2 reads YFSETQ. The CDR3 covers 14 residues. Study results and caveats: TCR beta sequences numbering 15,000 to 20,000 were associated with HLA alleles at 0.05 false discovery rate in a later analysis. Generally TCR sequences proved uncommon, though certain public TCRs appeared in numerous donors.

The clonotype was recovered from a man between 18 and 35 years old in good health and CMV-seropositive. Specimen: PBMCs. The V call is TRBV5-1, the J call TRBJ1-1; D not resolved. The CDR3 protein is CASSQIEGFTEAFF. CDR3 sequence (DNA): TGCGCCAGCAGTCAGATAGAGGGTTTCACTGAAGCTTTCTTT.